The clone carrying this T cell receptor (beta chain) was seen only a few times. Its antigen is unidentified. Per germline, CDR1 SGHRS and CDR2 YFSETQ. Between the trimmed V and J ends, which lost 4 bases and 3 bases, there was a span of 21 bases. The CDR3 is made up of 17 amino acids. This sample was included in a study of human T cells and chemical hapten exposure. Study context: The variation in per-sample TCR yields arose mainly from small differences in pooled library volumes. Overall study findings and caveats: Following DPC sensitization, TCRs present above 1 in 1000 frequency showed no change.

Unfractionated whole blood yielded the extracted total RNA. Single cDNA molecules in the library carried unique molecular identifiers attached during preparation. Source study methods: TCRs per sample had a median of 95,638 and ranged from about 20,000 to 700,000. TCRdb independently ran MiXCR on the reads; one entry per CDR3 protein. The V and J calls follow TCRdb's processing rather than the paper's. This sample has around 120,000 distinct CDR3 sequences, with roughly 8.5% found just once. The receptor comes from a human donor in good health. Some clones in this sample may be carry-over from other donors' samples. Sequencing input: whole blood. The chain combines TRBV5-1 with TRBJ2-3; D is unresolved. In DNA, the CDR3 is TGCGCCAGCAGCCCGTCATCCGGACCAAGAACGACAGATACGCAGTATTTT. The encoded protein is CASSPSSGPRTTDTQYF.